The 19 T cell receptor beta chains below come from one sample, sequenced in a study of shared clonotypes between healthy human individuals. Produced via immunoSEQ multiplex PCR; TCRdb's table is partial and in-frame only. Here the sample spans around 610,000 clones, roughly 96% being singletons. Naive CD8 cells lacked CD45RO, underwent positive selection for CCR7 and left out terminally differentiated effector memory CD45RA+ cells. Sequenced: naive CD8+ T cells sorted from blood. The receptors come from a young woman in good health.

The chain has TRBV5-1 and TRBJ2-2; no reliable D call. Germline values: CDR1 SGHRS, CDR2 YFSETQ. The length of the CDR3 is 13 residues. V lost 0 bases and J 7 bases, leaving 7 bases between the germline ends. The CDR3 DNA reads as TGCGCCAGCAGCTTGGTATCCGGCGGGGAGCTGTTTTTT. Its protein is CASSLVSGGELFF.

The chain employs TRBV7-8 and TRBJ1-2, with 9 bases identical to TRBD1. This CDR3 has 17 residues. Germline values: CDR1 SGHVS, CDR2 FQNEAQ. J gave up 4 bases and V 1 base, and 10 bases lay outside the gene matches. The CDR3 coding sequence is TGTGCCAGCAGCTTAGATCGGGACAGGGCCAGGTCCTATGGCTACACCTTC. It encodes CASSLDRDRARSYGYTF.

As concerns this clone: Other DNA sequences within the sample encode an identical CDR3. CDR3: CASSLDRAYEQYF. CDR3 coding DNA: TGCGCCAGCAGCCTGGACAGGGCCTACGAGCAGTACTTC. V gene TRBV5-1 combines with J gene TRBJ2-7, with 8 bases matching TRBD1. The CDR3 is made up of 13 amino acids. Germline CDR1 SGHRS, CDR2 YFSETQ. Germline trimming cut 4 bases from V and 2 bases from J; bases unmatched to any gene: 2. The full variable domain, its missing parts supplied by reference TRBV5-1 and TRBJ2-7, is KAGVTQTPRYLIKTRGQQVTLSCSPISGHRSVSWYQQTPGQGLQFLFEYFSETQRNKGNFPGRFSGRQFSNSRSEMNVSTLELGDSALYLCASSLDRAYEQYFGPGTRLTVT.

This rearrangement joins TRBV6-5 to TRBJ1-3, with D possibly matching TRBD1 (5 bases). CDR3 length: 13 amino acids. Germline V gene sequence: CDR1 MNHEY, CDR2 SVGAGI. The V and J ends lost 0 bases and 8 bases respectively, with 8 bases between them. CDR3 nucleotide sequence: TGTGCCAGCAGTTACTCGATAGGGGACACCATATATTTT. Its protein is CASSYSIGDTIYF.

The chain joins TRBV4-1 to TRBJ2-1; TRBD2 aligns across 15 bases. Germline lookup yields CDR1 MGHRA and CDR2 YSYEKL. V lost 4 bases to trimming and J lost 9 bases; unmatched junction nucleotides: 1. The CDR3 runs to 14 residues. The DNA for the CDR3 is TGCGCCAGCAGCCCGGGACTAGCGGGAGGTGAGCAGTTCTTC. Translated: CASSPGLAGGEQFF.

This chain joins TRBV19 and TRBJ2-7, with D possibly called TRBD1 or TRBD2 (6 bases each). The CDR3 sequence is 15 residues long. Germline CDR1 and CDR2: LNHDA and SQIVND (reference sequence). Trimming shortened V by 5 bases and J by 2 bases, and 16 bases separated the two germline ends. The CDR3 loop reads CASSSGGGLTYEQYF. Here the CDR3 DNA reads TGTGCCAGTAGTTCTGGAGGGGGGCTAACCTACGAGCAGTACTTC.

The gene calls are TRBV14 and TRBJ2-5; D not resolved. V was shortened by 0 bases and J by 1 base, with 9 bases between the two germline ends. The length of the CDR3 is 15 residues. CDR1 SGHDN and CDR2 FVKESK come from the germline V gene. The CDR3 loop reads CASSQDRAPQETQYF. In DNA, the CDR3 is TGTGCCAGCAGCCAAGATAGGGCACCCCAAGAGACCCAGTACTTC.

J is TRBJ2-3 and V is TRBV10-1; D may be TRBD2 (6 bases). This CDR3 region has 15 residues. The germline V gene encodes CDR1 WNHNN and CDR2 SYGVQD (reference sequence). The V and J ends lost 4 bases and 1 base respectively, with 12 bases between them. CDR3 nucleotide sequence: TGCGCCAGCAGTGGGGACTCTGACCGCACAGATACGCAGTATTTT. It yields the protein CASSGDSDRTDTQYF.

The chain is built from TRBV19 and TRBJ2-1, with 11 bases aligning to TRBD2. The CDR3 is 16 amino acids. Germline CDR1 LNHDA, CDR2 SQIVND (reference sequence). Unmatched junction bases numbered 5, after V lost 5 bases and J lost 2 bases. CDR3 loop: CASSPPGLAAYNEQFF. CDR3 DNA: TGTGCCAGTAGTCCCCCGGGACTAGCGGCCTACAATGAGCAGTTCTTC.

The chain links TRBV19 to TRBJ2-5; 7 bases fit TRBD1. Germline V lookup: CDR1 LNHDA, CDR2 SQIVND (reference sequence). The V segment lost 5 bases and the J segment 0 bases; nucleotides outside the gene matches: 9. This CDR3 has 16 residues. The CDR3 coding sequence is TGTGCCAGTAGTTCGGGACCAGGGGGAAACCAAGAGACCCAGTACTTC. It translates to CASSSGPGGNQETQYF. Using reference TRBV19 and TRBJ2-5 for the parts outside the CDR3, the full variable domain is DGGITQSPKYLFRKEGQNVTLSCEQNLNHDAMYWYRQDPGQGLRLIYYSQIVNDFQKGDIAEGYSVSREKKESFPLTVTSAQKNPTAFYLCASSSGPGGNQETQYFGPGTRLLVL.

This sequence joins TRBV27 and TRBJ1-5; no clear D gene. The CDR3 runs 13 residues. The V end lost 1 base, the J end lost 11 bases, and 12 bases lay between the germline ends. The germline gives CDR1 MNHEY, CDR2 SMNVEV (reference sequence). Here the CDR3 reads CASSLWAYGAQHF. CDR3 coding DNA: TGTGCCAGCAGTTTATGGGCCTACGGGGCCCAGCATTTT.

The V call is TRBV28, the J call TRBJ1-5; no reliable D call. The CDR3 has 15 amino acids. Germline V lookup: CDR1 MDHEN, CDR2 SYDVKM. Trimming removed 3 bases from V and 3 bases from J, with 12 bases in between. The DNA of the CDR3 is TGTGCCAGCAGTTTTCGGGCCCTCCCCAATCAGCCCCAGCATTTT. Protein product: CASSFRALPNQPQHF.

The CDR3: CASSQEEAINEKLFF. The CDR3 region has the DNA TGTGCCAGCAGCCAAGAAGAGGCTATTAATGAAAAACTGTTTTTT. This sequence joins TRBV4-2 and TRBJ1-4; D uncertain. The CDR3 totals 15 residues. Germline-derived CDR1 and CDR2 are LGHNA and YNFKEQ. Trimming left V 0 bases short and J 4 bases short, with 9 bases between.

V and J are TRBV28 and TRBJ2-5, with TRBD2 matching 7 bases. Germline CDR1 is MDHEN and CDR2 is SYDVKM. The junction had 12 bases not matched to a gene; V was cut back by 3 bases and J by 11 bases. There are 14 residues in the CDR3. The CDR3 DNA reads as TGTGCCAGCAGTTTTATAAAGCGGGACGGAGAGCAGTACTTC. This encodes CASSFIKRDGEQYF.

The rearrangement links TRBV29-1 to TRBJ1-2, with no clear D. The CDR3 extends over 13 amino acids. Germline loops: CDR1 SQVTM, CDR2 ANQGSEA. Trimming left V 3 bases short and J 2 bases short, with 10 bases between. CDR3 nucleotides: TGCAGCGTTGATATTAGGGAGAACTATGGCTACACCTTC. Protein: CSVDIRENYGYTF.

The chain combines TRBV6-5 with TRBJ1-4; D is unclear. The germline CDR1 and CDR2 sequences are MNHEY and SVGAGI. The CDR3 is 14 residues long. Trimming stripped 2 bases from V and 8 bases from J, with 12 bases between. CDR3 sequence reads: CASSYGLGGEKLFF. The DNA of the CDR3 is TGTGCCAGCAGTTACGGCCTAGGAGGGGAAAAACTGTTTTTT.

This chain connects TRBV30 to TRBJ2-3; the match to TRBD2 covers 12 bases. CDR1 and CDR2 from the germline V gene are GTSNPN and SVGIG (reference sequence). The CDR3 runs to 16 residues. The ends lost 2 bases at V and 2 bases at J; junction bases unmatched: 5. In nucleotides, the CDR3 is TGTGCCTGGAGTATCGGACTAGCGGGGTTCACAGATACGCAGTATTTT. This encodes CAWSIGLAGFTDTQYF.

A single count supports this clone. CDR3 sequence (DNA): TGTGCCAGTAGTTCCTGGACAGGCCACACAGATACGCAGTATTTT. Protein product: CASSSWTGHTDTQYF. The chain carries TRBV19 and TRBJ2-3; 7 bases fit TRBD1. Germline CDR1 and CDR2: LNHDA and SQIVND (reference sequence). J gave up 2 bases and V 5 bases, and 7 bases lay outside the gene matches. This CDR3 has 15 amino acids.

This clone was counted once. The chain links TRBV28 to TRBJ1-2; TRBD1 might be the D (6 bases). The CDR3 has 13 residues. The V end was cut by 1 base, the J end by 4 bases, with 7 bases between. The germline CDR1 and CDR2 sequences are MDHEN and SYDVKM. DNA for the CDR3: TGTGCCAGCAGTTTATTCAGGGGCTATGGCTACACCTTC. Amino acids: CASSLFRGYGYTF.